The TCR beta chain under discussion was sequenced for a study of T cell clonality in common variable immunodeficiency. CVID subjects were neither ill nor on immunomodulatory or immunosuppressive medication at sampling. This clone was detected ten times or more. What it binds is unknown. The read halts 3 residues ahead of the CDR3 end, with the missing end drawn from the germline J gene. Sequencing input was equivalent genomic DNA from CVID and controls. Assay used: immunoSEQ multiplex PCR; TCRdb lists only in-frame clones, some missing. The sample was found to contain fewer than 30,000 clones, and every one recurs. The J segment lost 2 bases and the V segment lost 8 bases, leaving 7 bases of the junction unmatched. The CDR3 is 14 residues long. Germline-derived CDR1 and CDR2 are MRHNA and SNTAGT. Notes on the study in general: Compared with controls, CVID subjects had fewer shared TCRbeta clones. Common variable immunodeficiency TCR beta sequences reportedly had fewer deletions and N-nucleotide insertions.

The sequenced material came from peripheral blood mononuclear cells. This sequence originates from a human donor with common variable immunodeficiency. The rearrangement uses TRBV6-4 and TRBJ1-1, with TRBD1 identical over 8 bases. CDR3 residues: CASRGQGANTEAFF. The CDR3 DNA, read in part, is TGTGCCAGCCGCGGGCAGGGGGCAAACACTGAA.